This T cell receptor (beta chain) was documented in a study of CD8+CD57+ T cells in acquired aplastic anemia. CDR1 and CDR2 (germline): MNHEY, SVGAGI. V was shortened by 10 bases and J by 4 bases, with 10 bases between the two germline ends. The CDR3 is made up of 12 amino acids. Study-level points and caveats: Levels of CD8+ Simpson's diversity were not significantly distinct in patients versus controls. Patients and controls turned out to have roughly 31 CD8+ CDR3 sequences in common.

The study profiled TCR beta VDJ and CDR3 using genomic DNA as template. TCRdb called the reads again in MiXCR, with one record for every CDR3 protein. The sample consists of approximately 200,000 distinct CDR3 sequences, over 40% of them appearing once. This clonotype has a count of ten or more. Its antigen is not identified. Flow cytometry had shown expanded CD8+CD57+ cells in the patients chosen for sequencing. There were no patients without severe acquired aplastic anemia. The chain couples TRBV6-5 to TRBJ2-2; D call uncertain. The TCR comes from a human donor with aplastic anemia. The sequenced sample consisted of sorted CD4+, CD8+, or CD8+CD57+ T cells (not recorded which) from PBMCs. The DNA of the CDR3 is TGTGCCACGACCCATAGCACCGGGGAGCTGTTTTTT. This translates into CATTHSTGELFF.